This is a list of T cell receptor beta chains from one sample in a study of OX40 agonist ivuxolimab in advanced cancers. The table came from immunoSEQ multiplex PCR; TCRdb's copy has only in-frame clones and leaves some out. The sample records over 70,000 clones, about 88% being singletons. The source material was CD4+ or CD8+ T cells sorted from blood, sampled in a trial of the OX40 agonist ivuxolimab. These receptors were taken from an adult with an advanced solid tumor such as melanoma, head and neck, liver or kidney cancer. The CDR3 runs from the conserved cysteine through the conserved F or W. Fields, in order: D gene, V gene, clone size, J gene, CDR3 protein, CDR3 DNA. D genes are given only for firm matches. Rows may omit the clone size; those that give it use once, few, many or a size class.

TRBD1,TRBV27,NA,TRBJ2-7,CASSLFRATGGEQYF,TGTGCCAGCAGTTTGTTCCGAGCTACAGGGGGCGAGCAGTACTTC
NA,TRBV12-5,NA,TRBJ1-4,CASGPGLANEKLFF,TGTGCTAGTGGTCCAGGGTTGGCTAATGAAAAACTGTTTTTT
NA,TRBV7-9,few,TRBJ2-4,CASSLTDQASQYF,TGTGCCAGCAGCTTAACGGACCAGGCTTCTCAGTACTTC
NA,TRBV7-2,NA,TRBJ2-3,CASSSRKGFRTDTQYF,TGTGCCAGCAGCTCTCGGAAGGGATTTCGCACAGATACGCAGTATTTT
NA,TRBV6-4,NA,TRBJ1-1,CASSYSVNTEAFF,TGTGCCAGCAGTTACAGCGTAAACACTGAAGCTTTCTTT
NA,TRBV5-1,NA,TRBJ1-1,CASSQDLAGGTEAFF,TGCGCCAGCAGCCAAGATCTGGCCGGGGGTACTGAAGCTTTCTTT
TRBD1,TRBV6-1,few,TRBJ1-2,CASSPHQTGGYTF,TGTGCCAGCAGTCCCCACCAGACAGGGGGCTACACCTTC
NA,TRBV9,NA,TRBJ1-3,CASSVQPKGGLGNTIYF,TGTGCCAGCAGCGTGCAGCCTAAGGGGGGCCTTGGAAACACCATATATTTT
TRBD1,TRBV6-6,NA,TRBJ1-1,CASRQTGVNTEAFF,TGTGCCAGCAGACAGACAGGGGTGAACACTGAAGCTTTCTTT
TRBD1,TRBV5-1,NA,TRBJ1-2,CASSTSGTGAGYTF,TGCGCCAGCAGCACGTCCGGGACAGGGGCCGGCTACACCTTC
TRBD1,TRBV19,NA,TRBJ1-1,CASSIRPTRTGTEAFF,TGTGCCAGTAGCATCAGGCCGACCCGGACAGGCACTGAAGCTTTCTTT
NA,TRBV5-1,NA,TRBJ2-1,CASSLDYRAWGQFF,TGCGCCAGCAGCTTGGATTACAGGGCCTGGGGGCAGTTCTTC
NA,TRBV7-3,NA,TRBJ1-4,CASSLSPNEKLFF,TGTGCCAGCAGCTTAAGTCCTAATGAAAAACTGTTTTTT
NA,TRBV19,NA,TRBJ2-2,CASSISVPGLNGELFF,TGTGCCAGTAGTATAAGCGTGCCAGGTCTTAACGGGGAGCTGTTTTTT
TRBD1,TRBV9,NA,TRBJ2-2,CASSRDRGFTGELFF,TGTGCCAGCTCCCGGGACAGGGGGTTCACCGGGGAGCTGTTTTTT
NA,TRBV30,few,TRBJ1-2,CAWERQRPYGYTF,TGTGCCTGGGAACGACAGAGACCGTATGGCTACACCTTC
TRBD1,TRBV9,NA,TRBJ2-7,CASSVGNRGHEQYF,TGTGCCAGCAGCGTAGGTAACAGGGGCCACGAGCAGTACTTC